This TCR beta chain originates from a study of a mutant IDH1 vaccine in newly diagnosed glioma. For the study at large: Patients were pretreated with radiotherapy, temozolomide, or both, mostly both.

As for this clone: What it binds is unknown.

Germline-derived CDR1 and CDR2 are SGHVS and FQNEAQ. The V gene lost 6 bases and the J gene lost 0 bases, with 18 bases spanning the gap. The CDR3 is 18 residues long. Regarding time point: week 5, during vaccination. It was 300 ug of mutant IDH1 20-mer peptide that made up each vaccine dose, given with topical imiquimod. The table came from immunoSEQ multiplex PCR; TCRdb's copy has only in-frame clones and leaves some out. The sample shows around 50,000 clones, over 80% of them seen only once. Specimen: PBMCs, collected from a glioma patient whose treatment included an IDH1 peptide vaccine. This TCR was sampled from a woman in her forties with glioma. The gene calls are TRBV7-8 and TRBJ1-6, with a weak D call TRBD1 (5 bases). This chain's CDR3 is CASSRSGTASSYNSPLHF. CDR3 DNA sequence: TGTGCCAGCAGTCGCTCGGGGACGGCCAGCTCCTATAATTCACCCCTCCACTTT. Together with reference TRBV7-8 and TRBJ1-6, the CDR3 gives the full variable domain: GAGVSQSPRYKVAKRGQDVALRCDPISGHVSLFWYQQALGQGPEFLTYFQNEAQLDKSGLPSDRFFAERPEGSVSTLKIQRTQQEDSAVYLCASSRSGTASSYNSPLHFGNGTRLTVT.